The 2 T cell receptor beta chains in this list originate from one sample, sequenced in a study of molecular identifiers for immune sequencing clone quantification. TCRdb re-called the PCR reads through MiXCR, storing one row per CDR3 protein. The sample records tens of thousands of distinct CDR3 sequences, about 23% being singletons. The sample was naive CD8+ T cells from blood, with Jurkat cell RNA spiked in. The subset here: FACS-sorted CD8+CD4-CCR7+CD45RA+ naive T cells. These receptor sequences come from a human donor in good health. Some libraries in this study had Jurkat cell RNA spiked in.

The V call is TRBV3-1, the J call TRBJ2-7, with D perhaps matching TRBD1 or TRBD2 (5 bases each). Deletions cut 7 bases from V and 4 bases from J, with 17 bases between. The CDR3 has 14 amino acids. CDR1 is LGHDT and CDR2 is YNNKEL in the germline V gene (reference sequence). CDR3 sequence: CASTITGTFYEQYF. CDR3 DNA: TGTGCCAGCACAATAACCGGGACCTTTTACGAGCAGTACTTC.

Note on this clonotype: A much bigger clone sits one base away, suggesting this may be a read error. The gene calls are TRBV7-3 and TRBJ2-3; 9 bases are a match to TRBD1. The germline V gene has CDR1 SGHTA and CDR2 FQGTGA. The CDR3 is made up of 17 amino acids. The chain's CDR3 is CARSLAPGQGSTDTQYF. DNA of the CDR3: TGTGCCCGCAGCTTAGCTCCGGGACAGGGTAGCACAGATACGCAGTATTTT.